Described below is a single T cell receptor (beta chain) sequence and its context. Its antigen remains unknown. The sample originates from a study of cytomegalovirus exposure and HLA in healthy donors. The study's findings and limits: In vitro, a few CMV-associated chains proved specific for CMV antigens.

This CDR3 has 15 amino acids. V lost 0 bases to trimming and J lost 5 bases; unmatched junction nucleotides: 2. CDR1 SGHDT and CDR2 YYEEEE come from the germline V gene. The PCR had 60 Vbeta and 13 Jbeta primers. Produced via immunoSEQ multiplex PCR; TCRdb's table is partial and in-frame only. This table holds about 130,000 clones, 75% to 85% found once. This chain uses TRBV5-6 with TRBJ2-3; the match to TRBD2 covers 11 bases. The clonotype originates from a man between 50 and 59 years old in good health and CMV-seronegative. The sequenced material came from PBMCs. Written as DNA, the CDR3 is TGTGCCAGCAGCTTGGGGCTAGCGGGGGGAGATACGCAGTATTTT. It codes for CASSLGLAGGDTQYF.